This TCR beta chain was found in a study of blood T cell repertoires in COVID-19. Background on the study: From the United States, Italy and Spain came samples of acute and convalescent COVID-19. Sources were T cells, B-cell-depleted T cells, or PBMCs; the material itself was cDNA or gDNA.

Trimming took off 5 bases at V and 7 bases at J, with 14 bases between the two ends. Germline V gives CDR1 LGHNT, CDR2 FRNRAP. There are 13 residues in the CDR3. Original methodology: From reference gene primer amplification, estimates of nucleated cell counts were derived. The table came from immunoSEQ multiplex PCR; TCRdb's copy has only in-frame clones and leaves some out. V, J and clone size derive from that table, while D and trimming were established from the DNA sequence. This sample has approximately 210,000 clones, with around 85% found just once. The material sequenced was peripheral blood. The TCR sequence derives from a woman in her 70s with acute or convalescent COVID-19. V is TRBV12-5 and J is TRBJ2-5; D perhaps matches TRBD1 (5 bases). CDR3 DNA: TGTGCTAGTGGTCAGGGCGGCTACGGGACCCAGTACTTC. Translation gives CASGQGGYGTQYF.